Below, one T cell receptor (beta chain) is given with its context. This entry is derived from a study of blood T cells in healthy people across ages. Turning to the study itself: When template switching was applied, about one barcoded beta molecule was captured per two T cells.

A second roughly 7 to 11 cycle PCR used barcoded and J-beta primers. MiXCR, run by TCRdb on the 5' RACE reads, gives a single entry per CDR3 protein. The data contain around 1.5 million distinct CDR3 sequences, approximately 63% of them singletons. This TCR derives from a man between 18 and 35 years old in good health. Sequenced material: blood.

CDR3 sequence (DNA): TGTGCCAGCAGGAAGAAGGCAGATACGCAGTATTTT. It encodes CASRKKADTQYF. The chain couples TRBV6-5 to TRBJ2-3, with D hard to call. Germline V lookup: CDR1 MNHEY, CDR2 SVGAGI. The CDR3 runs 12 residues. Trimming pared 6 bases from V and 4 bases from J, leaving 8 bases between.